The 27 T cell receptor beta chains in this list originate from one sample, sequenced in a study of chemoradiotherapy in HPV16-positive cancers (dated by TCRdb to the early 2020s). The method was the immunoSEQ multiplex PCR assay. The table was pulled from immuneACCESS by TCRdb, which kept in-frame rearrangements only. Such tables lose some clones; where checked, under half of the loss comes from unresolved V genes, and the rest has no known cause. This sample gives tens of thousands of clones in total; about 87% of them show up just once. Jointly, the top ten make up about 5% of the sample. Sequences were derived from blood, sampled from a patient who underwent chemoradiotherapy. These receptors all come from a human donor with HPV-associated anogenital cancer.

The gene calls are TRBV29-1 and TRBJ1-1; D is ambiguous. V lost 1 base and J lost 0, with 12 bases in between. The CDR3 contains 15 residues. Germline values: CDR1 SQVTM, CDR2 ANQGSEA. The DNA of the CDR3 is TGCAGCGTTGAAGTAAGGGTGTTCATGAACACTGAAGCTTTCTTT. Its protein product is CSVEVRVFMNTEAFF.

This rearrangement joins TRBV6-5 to TRBJ1-2, with 9 bases identical to TRBD1. CDR1 is MNHEY and CDR2 is SVGAGI in the germline V gene. Trimming took 4 bases from V and 5 from J; bases not matched to a gene: 11. The CDR3 sequence is 16 residues long. The CDR3: CASSSVRTGGGYGYTF. The CDR3 DNA sequence: TGTGCCAGCAGTTCCGTTAGAACAGGGGGCGGTTATGGCTACACCTTC.

V and J are TRBV7-3 and TRBJ2-2, with 12 bases identical to TRBD1. The length of the CDR3 is 18 residues. Looked up from germline, CDR1 is SGHTA and CDR2 is FQGTGA. V shed 3 bases, J shed 4 bases, and the junction held 9 bases outside the gene matches. The CDR3 here is CASSLGQGALGGTGELFF. The CDR3 DNA reads as TGTGCCAGCAGCTTGGGACAGGGGGCTCTCGGAGGCACCGGGGAGCTGTTTTTT.

This chain links TRBV9 with TRBJ2-2; D is possibly TRBD2 (6 bases). Germline CDR1 SGDLS, CDR2 YYNGEE. Trimming left V 0 bases short and J 7 bases short, with 16 bases between. There are 16 residues in the CDR3. This chain's CDR3 is CASSVDGRGFGGELFF. The CDR3, as DNA: TGTGCCAGCAGCGTAGACGGGAGAGGGTTCGGCGGGGAGCTGTTTTTT. The full variable domain, with the rest looked up from reference TRBV9 and TRBJ2-2, is DSGVTQTPKHLITATGQRVTLRCSPRSGDLSVYWYQQSLDQGLQFLIQYYNGEERAKGNILERFSAQQFPDLHSELNLSSLELGDSALYFCASSVDGRGFGGELFFGEGSRLTVL.

J is TRBJ1-1 and V is TRBV7-2, with D possibly matching TRBD1 (5 bases). There are 18 residues in the CDR3. Germline V gene data show CDR1 as SGHTA and CDR2 as FQGNSA. V lost 1 base and J 0 bases, leaving 18 bases between the germline ends. CDR3 region: CASSLGLSGGGLNTEAFF. CDR3 nucleotides: TGTGCCAGCAGCTTAGGCTTGTCGGGTGGGGGACTGAACACTGAAGCTTTCTTT.

A word on this clone: An end of the junction differs from the germline gene, which may be a read error. The rearrangement links TRBV7-9 to TRBJ1-3, with a weak D call TRBD1 (5 bases). The CDR3 spans 17 residues. Germline CDR1 is SEHNR and CDR2 is FQNEAQ (reference sequence). CDR3 sequence reads: CASTLARVTNSGNTIYF. The CDR3 DNA reads as TGTGCCAGCACCTTAGCCAGGGTAACAAACTCTGGAAACACCATATATTTT. Combining the CDR3 with reference TRBV7-9 and TRBJ1-3 gives the whole variable domain DTGVSQNPRHKITKRGQNVTFRCDPISEHNRLYWYRQTLGQGPEFLTYFQNEAQLEKSRLLSDRFSAERPKGSFSTLEIQRTEQGDSAMYLCASTLARVTNSGNTIYFGEGSWLTVV.

This sequence joins TRBV5-6 and TRBJ1-6; 7 nucleotides line up with TRBD1. With 7 bases clipped from V and 9 bases from J, the junction kept 7 bases outside the gene matches. The CDR3 has 13 amino acids. CDR1 SGHDT and CDR2 YYEEEE come from the germline V gene. CDR3 amino acids: CASGDRVSSPLHF. For the CDR3, the DNA is TGTGCCAGCGGAGACAGGGTCAGTTCACCCCTCCACTTT.

This chain uses TRBV10-3 with TRBJ2-7; D is possibly TRBD2 (5 bases). The CDR3 loop spans 13 amino acids. V was trimmed by 10 bases and J by 0 bases, leaving 13 bases between them. Germline CDR1 ENHRY, CDR2 SYGVKD. The CDR3 bases are TGTGCCACCGGGGTCCTAAGCTCCTACGAGCAGTACTTC. Protein: CATGVLSSYEQYF.

This sequence joins TRBV11-1 and TRBJ2-3; 9 nucleotides match TRBD1. This CDR3 region has 17 residues. The ends lost 3 bases at V and 3 bases at J; junction bases unmatched: 10. CDR1 and CDR2 from the germline V gene are SGHAT and FQDESV (reference sequence). CDR3 sequence: CASSFGPGQGTTDTQYF. The DNA of the CDR3 is TGTGCCAGCAGCTTTGGACCAGGACAGGGGACGACAGATACGCAGTATTTT.

The V call is TRBV7-2, the J call TRBJ2-1; 7 nucleotides line up with TRBD2. The V gene's germline CDR1 is SGHTA and CDR2 FQGNSA. The CDR3 totals 16 residues. V lost 0 bases and J lost 6; bases outside the gene matches: 8. CDR3 sequence reads: CASSLALGGGTNEQFF. In DNA, the CDR3 is TGTGCCAGCAGCTTAGCGTTGGGCGGGGGAACCAATGAGCAGTTCTTC. The entire variable domain, with the rest obtained from reference TRBV7-2 and TRBJ2-1, is as follows: GAGVSQSPSNKVTEKGKDVELRCDPISGHTALYWYRQSLGQGLEFLIYFQGNSAPDKSGLPSDRFSAERTGGSVSTLTIQRTQQEDSAVYLCASSLALGGGTNEQFFGPGTRLTVL.

The chain is built from TRBV18 and TRBJ2-2; TRBD1 might be the D (6 bases). This CDR3 spans 16 amino acids. CDR1 and CDR2 (germline): KGHSH, LQKENI. The germline V and J ends were trimmed by 2 bases and 7 bases, with 17 bases remaining between them. This CDR3 is CASSPLRGLLDGELFF. Written as DNA, the CDR3 is TGTGCCAGCTCACCATTGAGGGGGTTATTGGACGGGGAGCTGTTTTTT.

This clone has just a few counts. The V gene is TRBV9, the J gene TRBJ2-2; D gene unclear. CDR3 length equals 13 residues. CDR1 and CDR2 from the germline V gene are SGDLS and YYNGEE. Trimming pared 0 bases from V and 7 bases from J, leaving 7 bases between. The CDR3 loop is CASSVDMGGELFF. CDR3 nucleotides: TGTGCCAGCAGCGTAGATATGGGCGGGGAGCTGTTTTTT.

The count of this clone is one. Here the CDR3 reads CAISESLSRGAIYSYNEQFF. The CDR3 DNA reads as TGTGCCATCAGTGAGTCGCTATCGCGGGGGGCTATCTATTCCTACAATGAGCAGTTCTTC. V is TRBV10-3 and J is TRBJ2-1; 8 bases line up with TRBD2. This CDR3 is 20 amino acids long. The V gene's germline CDR1 is ENHRY and CDR2 SYGVKD. The trim removed 0 bases at V and 1 base at J, leaving 14 bases unmatched.

This rearrangement joins TRBV15 to TRBJ1-5; possibly TRBD1 for D (6 bases). The CDR3 is 17 amino acids. Germline V gene sequence: CDR1 LNHNV, CDR2 YYDKDF (reference sequence). V lost 3 bases and J 0 bases, leaving 15 bases between the germline ends. CDR3: CATSREGGSNSNQPQHF. DNA of the CDR3: TGTGCCACCAGCAGGGAAGGGGGATCGAATAGCAATCAGCCCCAGCATTTT.

This clone has only one observation. The rearrangement uses TRBV15 and TRBJ1-6, with D possibly being TRBD1 (5 bases). The V end lost 0 bases, the J end lost 0 bases, and 18 bases lay between the germline ends. From germline, CDR1 is LNHNV and CDR2 YYDKDF (reference sequence). CDR3 size: 20 residues. Written as DNA, the CDR3 is TGTGCCACCAGCAGAGATCGGGGCGTCTGGACCAGCTCCTATAATTCACCCCTCCACTTT. Protein: CATSRDRGVWTSSYNSPLHF. Supplemented by reference TRBV15 and TRBJ1-6, the full variable domain reads DAMVIQNPRYQVTQFGKPVTLSCSQTLNHNVMYWYQQKSSQAPKLLFHYYDKDFNNEADTPDNFQSRRPNTSFCFLDIRSPGLGDTAMYLCATSRDRGVWTSSYNSPLHFGNGTRLTVT.

The chain carries TRBV4-1 and TRBJ1-1, with a possible D match to TRBD1 (6 bases). CDR1 and CDR2 from the germline V gene are MGHRA and YSYEKL. The V end was cut by 0 bases, the J end by 4 bases, with 21 bases between. This CDR3 is built from 18 residues. CDR3 bases: TGCGCCAGCAGCCAAGACGGGACACCAGGGAGGTCGAGCACTGAAGCTTTCTTT. Its protein product is CASSQDGTPGRSSTEAFF.

V usage is TRBV6-1 and J usage is TRBJ1-1; 7 bases line up with TRBD1. Germline V gives CDR1 MNHNS, CDR2 SASEGT. After removal of 4 bases from V and 3 bases from J, the junction contained 5 bases not matched to a gene. The CDR3 has 14 amino acids. The CDR3 sequence: CASSVTGDDTEAFF. For the CDR3, the DNA is TGTGCCAGCAGTGTAACAGGGGATGACACTGAAGCTTTCTTT.

The CDR3 coding sequence is TGTGCCAGCAGCAGGAGCGGAGGGGGGTACAATGAGCAGTTCTTC. Its translation: CASSRSGGGYNEQFF. This rearrangement joins TRBV7-9 to TRBJ2-1; possibly TRBD1 or TRBD2 for D (6 bases each). Trimming shortened V by 5 bases and J by 4 bases, and 15 bases separated the two germline ends. In germline, CDR1 is SEHNR, CDR2 FQNEAQ (reference sequence). This CDR3 spans 15 amino acids.

V usage is TRBV5-1 and J usage is TRBJ2-1; 7 positions match TRBD2. V was clipped by 0 bases and J by 4 bases; unmatched bases: 10. Germline lookup yields CDR1 SGHRS and CDR2 YFSETQ. The CDR3 is 17 residues long. The CDR3 sequence: CASSLAPRIAGYNEQFF. Here the CDR3 DNA reads TGCGCCAGCAGCTTGGCCCCTCGGATAGCGGGTTACAATGAGCAGTTCTTC.

The genes are TRBV27 and TRBJ1-6, with D maybe TRBD1 (6 bases). CDR3 length: 16 residues. Deletions cut 5 bases from V and 2 bases from J, with 13 bases between. The germline V gene has CDR1 MNHEY and CDR2 SMNVEV (reference sequence). CDR3 sequence: CASSTNRDTYNSPLHF. Written as DNA, the CDR3 is TGTGCCAGCAGTACAAACCGGGACACCTATAATTCACCCCTCCACTTT.

J is TRBJ1-2 and V is TRBV5-1; 7 bases map to TRBD1. Germline V gene lookup returns CDR1 SGHRS and CDR2 YFSETQ. The length of the CDR3 is 15 residues. With V trimmed by 4 bases and J by 6 bases, 12 bases remained unmatched. DNA of the CDR3: TGCGCCAGCAGCCCTCCCGCACAGGGGACGGATGGCTACACCTTC. Amino acids: CASSPPAQGTDGYTF.

This chain links TRBV23-1 with TRBJ1-1, with TRBD1 identical over 8 bases. TRBV23-1 is an open reading frame, and its role is uncertain. Losses at the gene ends were 4 bases for V and 4 bases for J; bases not matched to a gene: 5. This CDR3 comprises 14 residues. Written as DNA, the CDR3 is TGCGCCAGCAGTCCGTACAGGGGGGGCACTGAAGCTTTCTTT. Protein sequence: CASSPYRGGTEAFF.

The chain couples TRBV30 to TRBJ2-3; D call uncertain. The CDR3 length is 11 residues. V was trimmed by 5 bases and J by 2 bases, leaving 5 bases between them. Germline CDR1 is GTSNPN and CDR2 is SVGIG (reference sequence). The CDR3 protein is CAWDNTDTQYF. The DNA for the CDR3 is TGTGCCTGGGATAACACAGATACGCAGTATTTT.

This clone has a single count. This chain connects TRBV6-1 to TRBJ1-1; D unresolved. CDR3 length equals 11 residues. The germline V and J ends were trimmed by 7 bases and 10 bases, with 13 bases remaining between them. Per the germline V gene, CDR1 is MNHNS and CDR2 is SASEGT. This CDR3 is CASIGGPGAFF. DNA of the CDR3: TGTGCCAGCATCGGAGGCCCGGGAGCTTTCTTT.

The chain employs TRBV6-1 and TRBJ1-5; a possible D gene is TRBD1 (5 bases). This CDR3 spans 13 amino acids. The germline CDR1 and CDR2 sequences are MNHNS and SASEGT. The CDR3 region has the DNA TGTGCTATTGGTTCGGGGGAGTATCAGCCCCAGCATTTT. It translates to CAIGSGEYQPQHF.

J is TRBJ1-2 and V is TRBV2; D is ambiguous. Germline CDR1 and CDR2: SNHLY and FYNNEI. This CDR3 comprises 13 residues. V was pared by 6 bases and J by 0 bases, with 8 bases between. The CDR3 bases are TGTGCCAGCAGCAGCGGGACTAACTATGGCTACACCTTC. Amino acids: CASSSGTNYGYTF.

This chain uses TRBV5-1 with TRBJ2-3; D is possibly TRBD1 or TRBD2 (5 bases each). The CDR3 is 14 residues long. Germline values: CDR1 SGHRS, CDR2 YFSETQ. V was clipped by 7 bases and J by 4 bases, with 16 bases between them. In nucleotides, the CDR3 is TGCGCCAGCCTAATTGGGGGACCGGCAGATACGCAGTATTTT. It yields the protein CASLIGGPADTQYF.